The 27 T cell receptor beta chains below come from one sample, sequenced in a study of identical twins. TCRdb ran MiXCR on the 5' RACE reads and lists one entry per CDR3 protein. The sample lists 230,000 or so distinct CDR3 sequences; approximately 8.3% were seen once. The same data also contributed to another study, on yellow fever vaccine responses in identical twins.

The specimen was CD8+ T cells sorted from blood. The receptor set was obtained from a woman between 18 and 29 years old in good health.

This clonotype was counted between two and nine times. The rearrangement links TRBV28 to TRBJ2-2, with 10 bases matching TRBD2. V dropped 7 bases and J dropped 2; count of bases not matched to a gene: 7. This CDR3 is 16 amino acids long. In germline, CDR1 is MDHEN, CDR2 SYDVKM. CDR3 in amino acids: CASTSGTSVNTGELFF. CDR3 in DNA: TGTGCCAGCACCTCCGGGACTAGCGTTAACACCGGGGAGCTGTTTTTT. Filled out from reference TRBV28 and TRBJ2-2, the complete variable domain reads DVKVTQSSRYLVKRTGEKVFLECVQDMDHENMFWYRQDPGLGLRLIYFSYDVKMKEKGDIPEGYSVSREKKERFSLILESASTNQTSMYLCASTSGTSVNTGELFFGEGSRLTVL.

This clonotype occurred a few times. The chain has TRBV10-3 and TRBJ1-6, with D unclear. V lost 8 bases to trimming and J lost 14 bases, with 16 bases between them. This CDR3 has 12 amino acids. The V gene's germline CDR1 is ENHRY and CDR2 SYGVKD. Here the CDR3 DNA reads TGTGCCATCGGGTTACCCGATGGGTCCCTCCACTTT. It encodes CAIGLPDGSLHF.

This clonotype was observed a few times. V gene TRBV7-9 combines with J gene TRBJ2-7; D is unclear. CDR1 and CDR2 from the germline V gene are SEHNR and FQNEAQ (reference sequence). CDR3 length: 12 residues. V lost 5 bases, J lost 7 bases, and 12 bases lay in between. The CDR3: CASSHGRLEQYF. In DNA form, the CDR3 reads TGTGCCAGCAGCCACGGACGGCTAGAGCAGTACTTC.

This clonotype was seen just once. V gene TRBV6-1 combines with J gene TRBJ2-2, with D possibly TRBD2 on 6 matching bases. Between the trimmed V and J ends, which lost 6 bases and 8 bases, there was a span of 13 bases. The CDR3 consists of 13 residues. The germline gives CDR1 MNHNS, CDR2 SASEGT. The DNA of the CDR3 is TGTGCCAGCAGCCCCACCCGGGGGGGGGAGCTGTTTTTT. Encoded protein: CASSPTRGGELFF.

The rearrangement links TRBV13 to TRBJ2-7; 7 bases agree with TRBD2. Germline values: CDR1 PRHDT, CDR2 FYEKMQ (reference sequence). This CDR3 spans 14 amino acids. Losses at the gene ends were 3 bases for V and 5 bases for J; bases not matched to a gene: 7. DNA of the CDR3: TGTGCCAGCAGCTTCGGGGACTATCCCAACGAGCAGTACTTC. Amino acids: CASSFGDYPNEQYF.

This chain uses TRBV6-4 with TRBJ2-1; D unresolved. Germline V CDR1 and CDR2: MRHNA, SNTAGT. The CDR3 runs 15 residues. Deletions cut 0 bases from V and 0 bases from J, with 6 bases between. CDR3 nucleotides: TGTGCCAGCAGTGACTCAGAGACCTCCTACAATGAGCAGTTCTTC. Translation: CASSDSETSYNEQFF.

There are a few counts of this clonotype. The chain has TRBV2 and TRBJ1-1; D is uncertain. The V end was cut by 8 bases, the J end by 1 base, with 14 bases between. The CDR3 runs 14 residues. Germline CDR1 and CDR2: SNHLY and FYNNEI. The DNA of the CDR3 is TGTGCCAGCCGTACCGGGAGCTCGAACACTGAAGCTTTCTTT. Its translation is CASRTGSSNTEAFF. The full variable domain, completed using reference TRBV2 and TRBJ1-1, is EPEVTQTPSHQVTQMGQEVILRCVPISNHLYFYWYRQILGQKVEFLVSFYNNEISEKSEIFDDQFSVERPDGSNFTLKIRSTKLEDSAMYFCASRTGSSNTEAFFGQGTRLTVV.

The V call is TRBV7-6, the J call TRBJ2-1; TRBD1 agrees at 8 bases. Germline loops: CDR1 SGHVS, CDR2 FNYEAQ. V shed 6 bases and J 8 bases; nucleotides not matched to a gene: 15. This CDR3 region has 16 residues. In DNA form, the CDR3 reads TGTGCCAGCAGTTATGATATGACAGGGGATGTCGATGAGCAGTTCTTC. Translated: CASSYDMTGDVDEQFF.

This rearrangement joins TRBV7-6 to TRBJ2-2; perhaps TRBD1 as D (5 bases). The CDR3 length is 20 residues. The germline gives CDR1 SGHVS, CDR2 FNYEAQ. Between the trimmed V and J ends, which lost 3 bases and 6 bases, there was a span of 29 bases. The chain's CDR3 is CASSLGRVPSGGYKPGELFF. As DNA, the CDR3 is TGTGCCAGCAGCTTGGGCAGGGTTCCATCAGGTGGATATAAGCCCGGGGAGCTGTTTTTT.

The V and J genes are TRBV5-4 and TRBJ1-1; no reliable D call. Trimming took off 4 bases at V and 3 bases at J, with 16 bases between the two ends. CDR3 size: 15 residues. The germline V gene has CDR1 SGHNT and CDR2 YYREEE (reference sequence). CDR3 nucleotides: TGTGCCAGCAGCCCCTGGACCGGTGGAGACACTGAAGCTTTCTTT. This translates into CASSPWTGGDTEAFF.

In this sample, this clonotype turned up a few times. The J gene is TRBJ2-7, the V gene TRBV20-1; 12 bases map to TRBD2. Germline CDR1 DFQATT, CDR2 SNEGSKA (reference sequence). The CDR3 is made up of 18 amino acids. J lost 6 bases, V lost 0 bases, and 15 bases had no gene match. The CDR3 here is CSARDGFPRLAGAFEQYF. Written as DNA, the CDR3 is TGCAGTGCTAGAGATGGTTTCCCGCGACTAGCGGGAGCATTCGAGCAGTACTTC.

This clonotype was seen many times. The V gene is TRBV15, the J gene TRBJ2-1, with 14 positions matching TRBD2. The CDR3 extends over 18 amino acids. Germline V gene lookup returns CDR1 LNHNV and CDR2 YYDKDF (reference sequence). V lost 0 bases to trimming and J lost 6 bases; unmatched junction nucleotides: 7. The CDR3 loop is CATSRDHGLAGGTNEQFF. DNA of the CDR3: TGTGCCACCAGCAGAGATCATGGACTAGCGGGAGGAACCAATGAGCAGTTCTTC. Combining the CDR3 with reference TRBV15 and TRBJ2-1 gives the whole variable domain DAMVIQNPRYQVTQFGKPVTLSCSQTLNHNVMYWYQQKSSQAPKLLFHYYDKDFNNEADTPDNFQSRRPNTSFCFLDIRSPGLGDTAMYLCATSRDHGLAGGTNEQFFGPGTRLTVL.

The gene calls are TRBV20-1 and TRBJ2-3; 11 bases match TRBD2. Trimming cost V 5 bases and J 5 bases; bases outside gene matches: 9. Germline lookup yields CDR1 DFQATT and CDR2 SNEGSKA (reference sequence). The CDR3 length is 15 residues. This chain's CDR3 is CSASYSGGGKDTQYF. The CDR3, as DNA: TGCAGTGCTTCGTATAGCGGGGGGGGCAAAGATACGCAGTATTTT.

The V call is TRBV7-3, the J call TRBJ2-3, with D unclear. The CDR3 extends over 13 amino acids. The V end was cut by 6 bases, the J end by 0 bases, with 7 bases between. CDR1 is SGHTA and CDR2 is FQGTGA in the germline V gene. The chain's CDR3 is CASRDFSTDTQYF. Written as DNA, the CDR3 is TGTGCCAGCAGGGATTTTAGCACAGATACGCAGTATTTT.

This clonotype appeared many times. DNA of the CDR3: TGCAGTGCTAGAGATCACAGGGCCTCCTACGAGCAGTACTTC. Its translation: CSARDHRASYEQYF. V is TRBV20-1 and J is TRBJ2-7; tentative D call: TRBD1 (6 bases). Germline CDR1 and CDR2: DFQATT and SNEGSKA (reference sequence). The CDR3 length is 14 residues. V was pared by 0 bases and J by 0 bases, with 9 bases between.

The sample holds a few counts of this clonotype. The genes are TRBV9 and TRBJ2-1; D not resolved. This CDR3 contains 13 residues. Germline V CDR1 and CDR2: SGDLS, YYNGEE. Trimming stripped 3 bases from V and 3 bases from J, with 7 bases between. The CDR3 region has the DNA TGTGCCAGCAGCGCCGCCATCTACAATGAGCAGTTCTTC. Protein product: CASSAAIYNEQFF.

The J gene is TRBJ2-4, the V gene TRBV20-1; 9 bases align to TRBD1. CDR1 is DFQATT, CDR2 SNEGSKA, per germline (reference sequence). The CDR3 is 18 residues long. V lost 3 bases, J lost 0 bases, and 12 bases stayed unmatched. Here the CDR3 DNA reads TGCAGTGCTAGGGATATACAGGGGGCCGGGATAGCCAAAAACATTCAGTACTTC. This codes for CSARDIQGAGIAKNIQYF.

This clonotype has just a few counts. The chain is built from TRBV24-1 and TRBJ2-4; TRBD2 aligns across 7 bases. Germline assignment: CDR1 KGHDR and CDR2 SFDVKD. This CDR3 is 15 amino acids long. With 4 bases clipped from V and 3 bases from J, the junction kept 5 bases outside the gene matches. CDR3 region: CATSERGVSKNIQYF. CDR3 coding DNA: TGTGCCACCAGTGAACGGGGGGTTAGCAAAAACATTCAGTACTTC.

This clonotype appeared many times. The gene calls are TRBV4-3 and TRBJ2-7; 8 bases are a match to TRBD1. Germline CDR1 LGHNA, CDR2 YSLEER. The CDR3 has 16 residues. V shed 0 bases and J 0 bases; nucleotides not matched to a gene: 4. The CDR3 DNA reads as TGCGCCAGCAGCCAAGAAATTGGGACAGGCTCCTACGAGCAGTACTTC. Translation gives CASSQEIGTGSYEQYF.

The V and J genes are TRBV5-1 and TRBJ2-1; D remains ambiguous. CDR3 size: 16 residues. Trimming removed 4 bases at V and 0 bases at J, with 14 bases between. Germline V gives CDR1 SGHRS, CDR2 YFSETQ. The CDR3 sequence is CASSLGKQSSYNEQFF. The CDR3 bases are TGCGCCAGCAGCCTGGGAAAGCAGAGCTCCTACAATGAGCAGTTCTTC.

The table lists this clonotype with a few counts. V and J are TRBV9 and TRBJ2-7; 9 positions match TRBD2. Germline CDR1 SGDLS, CDR2 YYNGEE. This CDR3 region has 15 residues. J gave up 2 bases and V 4 bases, and 7 bases lay outside the gene matches. CDR3 DNA sequence: TGTGCCAGCAGCTCAAGCGGCGGGGGGGCCTACGAGCAGTACTTC. Translation: CASSSSGGGAYEQYF.

The J gene is TRBJ2-7, the V gene TRBV19; tentatively, D is TRBD2 (6 bases). Trimming took off 3 bases at V and 4 bases at J, with 19 bases between the two ends. CDR1 is LNHDA and CDR2 is SQIVND in the germline V gene (reference sequence). The CDR3 contains 16 residues. DNA for the CDR3: TGTGCCAGTAGTATGTTCGGCGGGGACGGGACGTACGAGCAGTACTTC. Amino acids: CASSMFGGDGTYEQYF.

This clonotype was seen many times. Here the CDR3 DNA reads TGCAGCGTTGATTTGGGTTACACCGGGGAGCTGTTTTTT. This sequence encodes CSVDLGYTGELFF. V gene TRBV29-1 combines with J gene TRBJ2-2, with D unclear. CDR3 length: 13 amino acids. Germline V lookup: CDR1 SQVTM, CDR2 ANQGSEA. The V end lost 3 bases, the J end lost 3 bases, and 8 bases lay between the germline ends.

Of note for this clonotype: Likely a read error: the CDR3 ends without its conserved phenylalanine or tryptophan. The chain employs TRBV6-1 and TRBJ2-1; 7 bases are shared with TRBD1. This CDR3 is 15 amino acids long. The V gene end was trimmed by 6 bases and the J gene end by 0 bases; junction bases not matched to a gene: 5. The germline CDR1 and CDR2 sequences are MNHNS and SASEGT. As DNA, the CDR3 is TGTGCCAGCAGGCCGACAGGGAGCTCCTACAATGAGCAGTTCCTC. Its translation is CASRPTGSSYNEQFL.

The V and J genes are TRBV11-3 and TRBJ2-7, with D perhaps being TRBD1 or TRBD2 (5 bases each). V lost 5 bases, J lost 2 bases, and 19 bases lay in between. CDR3 length: 16 residues. Per the germline V gene, CDR1 is SGHNT and CDR2 is YENEEA. The CDR3 DNA follows: TGTGCCAGCAGCCACCGGCAGGGAGAACGTGCCTACGAGCAGTACTTC. This translates into CASSHRQGERAYEQYF.

V is TRBV9 and J is TRBJ2-3; 7 bases fit TRBD1. The germline V gene encodes CDR1 SGDLS and CDR2 YYNGEE. This CDR3 is 16 amino acids long. V was pared by 0 bases and J by 4 bases, with 8 bases of the junction left unmatched. The CDR3 sequence is CASSVETGAGPDTQYF. The CDR3 DNA follows: TGTGCCAGCAGCGTAGAAACAGGGGCTGGCCCAGATACGCAGTATTTT.

This chain joins TRBV27 and TRBJ2-7; D call uncertain. CDR1 and CDR2 (germline): MNHEY, SMNVEV (reference sequence). V lost 2 bases and J 2 bases, leaving 16 bases between the germline ends. The CDR3 has 16 amino acids. DNA of the CDR3: TGTGCCAGCAGTTTACTTGATATGGATTGGGCCTACGAGCAGTACTTC. Encoded protein: CASSLLDMDWAYEQYF.